One TCR beta chain is described in this entry. Its antigen remains unidentified. Samples came from healthy bone marrow donors. The record originates from a study of cytomegalovirus exposure and HLA in healthy donors. Study results and caveats: Specificity of three CMV-associated chains for CMV antigens was verified in vitro. TCR beta V- and J-gene trimming, according to a later analysis, was linked to a missense DCLRE1C variant.

The PCR employed 60 Vbeta primers together with 13 Jbeta primers. TCRdb's copy holds only in-frame clones and misses some; the assay was immunoSEQ multiplex PCR. The sample yields about 120,000 clones, about 76% seen once. The sequence came from a man aged 30-40 years in good health and CMV-seropositive. Sequenced material: PBMCs.

CDR3: CASSLTGAQPQHF. The CDR3 bases are TGTGCCAGCAGCTTAACAGGGGCTCAGCCCCAGCATTTT. The chain is built from TRBV5-6 and TRBJ1-5; 7 bases are shared with TRBD1. Looked up from germline, CDR1 is SGHDT and CDR2 is YYEEEE. This CDR3 has 13 amino acids. V dropped 2 bases and J dropped 6; count of bases not matched to a gene: 2.